This T cell receptor beta chain was captured by sequencing in a study of shared clonotypes between healthy human individuals. Germline CDR1 reads LGHNT; CDR2 reads FRNRAP. The CDR3 contains 13 residues. V gave up 1 base and J gave up 7 bases; unmatched junction bases: 0. The assay was immunoSEQ multiplex PCR, and TCRdb's table has in-frame clones only and misses some. The table includes about 1 million clones, 60% to 80% detected once. The sample comprised memory CD4+ T cells sorted from blood. Subset: CD45RA-negative fraction. V usage is TRBV12-5 and J usage is TRBJ2-2; 7 nucleotides line up with TRBD1. The sequence was obtained from a young man in good health. CDR3: CASGLGQGGELFF. In DNA form, the CDR3 reads TGTGCTAGTGGTTTGGGACAGGGCGGGGAGCTGTTTTTT. The full variable domain, its missing parts supplied by reference TRBV12-5 and TRBJ2-2, is DARVTQTPRHKVTEMGQEVTMRCQPILGHNTVFWYRQTMMQGLELLAYFRNRAPLDDSGMPKDRFSAEMPDATLATLKIQPSEPRDSAVYFCASGLGQGGELFFGEGSRLTVL.